This TCR beta chain is drawn from a study of cytomegalovirus exposure and HLA in healthy donors. Study outcomes and limitations: Follow-up analysis seemed to connect common viral pathogens with several of the most significant clusters identified.

On this clone: Antigen specificity is unknown.

Both 60 Vbeta primers and 13 Jbeta primers went into the PCR. Generated by immunoSEQ multiplex PCR, the TCRdb table keeps only in-frame clones and is missing some. The sample holds approximately 190,000 clones, 75% to 80% seen once. The material sequenced was PBMCs. This TCR came from a woman in her twenties or thirties in good health and CMV-seropositive.

In DNA, the CDR3 is TGTGCCAGCAGCCTAGCGGGGGACGCGGATACGCAGTATTTT. Translating gives CASSLAGDADTQYF. V usage is TRBV6-4 and J usage is TRBJ2-3; 10 nucleotides agree with TRBD2. CDR1 is MRHNA and CDR2 is SNTAGT in the germline V gene. V lost 6 bases and J lost 6; bases outside the gene matches: 6. The CDR3 is 14 residues long.